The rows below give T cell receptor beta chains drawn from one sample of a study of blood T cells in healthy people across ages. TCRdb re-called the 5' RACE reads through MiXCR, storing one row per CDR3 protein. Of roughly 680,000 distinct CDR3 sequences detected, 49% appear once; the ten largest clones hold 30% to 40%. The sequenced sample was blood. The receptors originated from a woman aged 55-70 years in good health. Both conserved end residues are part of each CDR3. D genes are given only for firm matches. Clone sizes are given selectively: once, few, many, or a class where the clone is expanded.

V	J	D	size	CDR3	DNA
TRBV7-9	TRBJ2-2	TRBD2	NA	CASRPPPRLAGNTGELFF	TGTGCCAGCAGGCCCCCGCCTCGACTAGCGGGAAACACCGGGGAGCTGTTTTTT
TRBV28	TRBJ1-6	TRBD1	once	CASSPPPGTGRSPLHF	TGTGCCAGCAGCCCGCCCCCCGGGACAGGGCGTTCACCCCTCCACTTT
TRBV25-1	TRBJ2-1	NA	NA	CASRGVLGRVFGEQFF	TGTGCCAGCAGGGGGGTGCTGGGCAGAGTTTTCGGGGAGCAGTTCTTC
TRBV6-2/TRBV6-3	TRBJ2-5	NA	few	CASTKTGIETQYF	TGTGCCAGCACTAAAACAGGGATTGAGACCCAGTACTTC
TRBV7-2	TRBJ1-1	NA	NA	CASSLVDILNTEAFF	TGTGCCAGCAGCTTAGTCGACATCCTGAACACTGAAGCTTTCTTT
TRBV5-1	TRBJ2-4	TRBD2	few	CASRSSGIGNIQYF	TGCGCCAGCAGGTCTAGCGGGATTGGAAACATTCAGTACTTC
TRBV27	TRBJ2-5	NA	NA	CASRRTPAGFQETQYF	TGTGCCAGCAGACGTACCCCAGCGGGCTTTCAAGAGACCCAGTACTTC
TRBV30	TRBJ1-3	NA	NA	CAWTGSSGNTIYF	TGTGCCTGGACCGGCAGCTCTGGAAACACCATATATTTT
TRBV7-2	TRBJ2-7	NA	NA	CASSRTGGGDEQYF	TGTGCCAGCAGCCGTACGGGGGGCGGCGACGAGCAGTACTTC
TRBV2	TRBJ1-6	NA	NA	CASSSRRTSYNSPPHF	TGTGCCAGCAGTTCGAGACGGACCTCCTATAATTCACCCCCCCACTTT
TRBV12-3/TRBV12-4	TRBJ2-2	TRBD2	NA	CASSSREVNFGELFF	TGTGCCAGCAGTTCGCGGGAGGTTAACTTCGGGGAGCTGTTTTTT
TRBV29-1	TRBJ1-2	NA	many	CSVVQGGDGYTF	TGCAGCGTAGTACAGGGAGGAGATGGCTACACCTTC
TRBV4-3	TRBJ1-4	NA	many	CASSQAGSGNEKLFF	TGCGCCAGCAGCCAAGCCGGGAGCGGCAATGAAAAACTGTTTTTT
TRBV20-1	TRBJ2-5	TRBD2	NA	CSARGSSGRAGEQYF	TGCAGTGCTAGAGGTTCTAGCGGGAGGGCCGGTGAGCAGTACTTC
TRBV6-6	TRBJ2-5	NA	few	CASRQGMETQYF	TGTGCCAGCAGACAGGGCATGGAGACCCAGTACTTC
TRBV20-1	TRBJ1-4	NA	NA	CSARVNEKLFF	TGCAGTGCTAGAGTAAATGAAAAACTGTTTTTT
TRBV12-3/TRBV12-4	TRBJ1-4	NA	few	CASSLATHGDVNEKLFF	TGTGCCAGCAGTTTAGCAACGCACGGAGACGTTAATGAAAAACTGTTTTTT
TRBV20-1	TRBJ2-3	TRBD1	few	CSALGQGMADTQYF	TGCAGTGCCCTCGGACAGGGGATGGCAGATACGCAGTATTTT
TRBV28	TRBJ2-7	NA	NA	CASRSSVGISYEQYF	TGTGCCAGCAGATCTTCGGTCGGTATCTCCTACGAGCAGTACTTC
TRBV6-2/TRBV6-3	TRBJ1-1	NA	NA	CASSSRRNTEAFF	TGTGCCAGCAGTTCTAGGCGGAACACTGAAGCTTTCTTT
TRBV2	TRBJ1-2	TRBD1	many	CASQRDSSYGYTF	TGTGCCAGCCAAAGGGACAGCAGCTATGGCTACACCTTC
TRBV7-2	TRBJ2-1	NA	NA	CACSPKAGLNEQFF	TGCGCCTGCAGCCCAAAAGCGGGCCTTAATGAGCAGTTCTTC
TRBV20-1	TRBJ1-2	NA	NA	CSASRREGVYGYTF	TGCAGTGCAAGCAGGCGGGAAGGAGTCTATGGCTACACCTTC
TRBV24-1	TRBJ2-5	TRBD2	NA	CATSDPGTSGGTQYF	TGTGCCACCAGTGACCCCGGGACTAGTGGTGGGACCCAGTACTTC
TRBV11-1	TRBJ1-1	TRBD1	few	CASSPDRAEAFF	TGTGCCAGCAGCCCCGACAGGGCAGAAGCTTTCTTT
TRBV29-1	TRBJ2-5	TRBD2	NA	CSVGGLAGDEETQYF	TGCAGCGTTGGGGGACTAGCGGGAGACGAAGAGACCCAGTACTTC
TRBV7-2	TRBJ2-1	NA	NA	CASSLRIGRGEAEQFF	TGTGCCAGCAGCTTACGTATTGGGAGAGGAGAAGCTGAGCAGTTCTTC
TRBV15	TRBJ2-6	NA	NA	CATSSNLITLSSGASVLTF	TGTGCCACCAGCTCCAACCTGATAACGTTAAGCTCTGGGGCCAGCGTCCTGACTTTC
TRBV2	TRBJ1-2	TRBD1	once	CASTTGGELSTANYGYTF	TGTGCCAGCACAACAGGGGGCGAATTATCGACGGCTAACTATGGCTACACCTTC
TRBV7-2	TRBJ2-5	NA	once	CASSLVGGEETQYF	TGTGCCAGCAGCTTAGTGGGTGGGGAAGAGACCCAGTACTTC
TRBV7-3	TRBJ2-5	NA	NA	CASSPRSGETQYF	TGTGCCAGCAGCCCCAGGTCGGGAGAGACCCAGTACTTC
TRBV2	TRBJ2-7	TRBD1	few	CATRDSWTYEQYF	TGTGCCACGAGGGACAGTTGGACCTACGAGCAGTACTTC
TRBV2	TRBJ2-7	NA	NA	CASRSNPYEQYF	TGTGCCAGCAGAAGCAATCCCTACGAGCAGTACTTC
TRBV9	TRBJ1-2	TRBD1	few	CASSAGTGPSYGYTF	TGTGCCAGCAGCGCCGGGACAGGGCCCAGCTATGGCTACACCTTC
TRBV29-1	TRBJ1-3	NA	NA	CSAIGRTGNTIYF	TGCAGCGCCATAGGGCGGACCGGAAACACCATATATTTT
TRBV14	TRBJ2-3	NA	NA	CASSHRVHTDTQYF	TGTGCCAGCAGCCACAGGGTCCACACAGATACGCAGTATTTT
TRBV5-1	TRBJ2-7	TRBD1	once	CASTQTGDKAYEQYF	TGCGCCAGCACGCAAACAGGGGATAAGGCCTACGAGCAGTACTTC
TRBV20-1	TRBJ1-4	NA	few	CSARASGSEKLFF	TGCAGTGCTAGAGCATCAGGGTCTGAAAAACTGTTTTTT
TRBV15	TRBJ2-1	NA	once	CATMKKVVKGSYNEQFF	TGTGCCACCATGAAAAAGGTTGTAAAGGGATCCTACAATGAGCAGTTCTTC
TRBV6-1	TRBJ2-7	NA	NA	CASSEERGGYEQYF	TGTGCCAGCAGTGAAGAAAGGGGGGGGTACGAGCAGTACTTC
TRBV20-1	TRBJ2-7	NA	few	CSANKQIPDREQYF	TGCAGTGCTAATAAGCAAATCCCAGATCGCGAGCAGTACTTC
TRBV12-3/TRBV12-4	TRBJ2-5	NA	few	CASRRTEKETQYF	TGTGCCAGCAGACGGACAGAGAAAGAGACCCAGTACTTC